These T cell receptor beta chains were read from a single sample in a study of blood T cell repertoires in COVID-19. Sequencing was performed with immunoSEQ multiplex PCR; in TCRdb, only in-frame clones are kept and a portion is missing. Among about 350,000 clones listed, about nine tenths were seen once. Sequencing was carried out using PBMCs or T cells enriched from blood (not recorded which). These TCRs come from a woman aged 25 to 39 who had been exposed to COVID-19. The conserved cysteine and the conserved F or W are not part of the CDR3 here. The order of the fields is J gene, V gene, CDR3 protein.

>TRBJ2-3|TRBV19
ASGQFHTDTQY
>TRBJ2-5|TRBV5-4
ASSAGTGREETQY
>TRBJ1-5|TRBV11-3
ASSLRGGSNQPQH
>TRBJ2-5|TRBV18
ASSPIPGTGEGTQY
>TRBJ1-1|TRBV9
ASSWGQANTEAF
>TRBJ1-4|TRBV7-9
ASSLEQGLAEKLF
>TRBJ2-7|TRBV6-5
ASMKTSGEQY
>TRBJ2-7|TRBV28
ASSLTLAGSYEQY
>TRBJ2-7|TRBV6-5
ASSRTSEGPYEQY
>TRBJ2-7|TRBV12-3/TRBV12-4
ASTPGQGDEQY
>TRBJ1-1|TRBV29-1
SVEDLGHEAF
>TRBJ1-5|TRBV7-3
ASSLRDRGRDYSNQPQH
>TRBJ2-1|TRBV14
ASSPGTSGDEQF
>TRBJ2-2|TRBV19
ASSITGAVTGELF
>TRBJ1-2|TRBV28
ASSRNTDTSYGYT
>TRBJ2-3|TRBV13
ASSSIGSGRVTYTQY
>TRBJ1-4|TRBV2
ASSSGTAMPEKLF
>TRBJ1-1|TRBV6-6
ASSQPGVTEAF
>TRBJ2-7|TRBV15
ATSRDRRQGADEQY
>TRBJ1-2|TRBV28
ASSGSLGGYGYT
>TRBJ1-4|TRBV30
AWSWGQGHEKLF
>TRBJ1-1|TRBV5-1
ASSVGQLYTEAF
>TRBJ1-1|TRBV27
ASSPRALGTEAF
>TRBJ1-3|TRBV6-5
AIHRQESGNTIY
>TRBJ2-5|TRBV5-1
ASSYRLAAQETQY
>TRBJ2-5|TRBV3-1/TRBV3-2
ASTRTGQETQY
>TRBJ2-3|TRBV7-9
ASSKTPGTSGSTDTQY
>TRBJ2-7|TRBV7-6
ASSSGRGRLNNYEQY
>TRBJ2-2|TRBV27
ASSFTDRVDRSGELF
>TRBJ2-7|TRBV5-5
ASSFREPRYEQY
>TRBJ2-1|TRBV18
ASSPLTSELSSYNEQF
>TRBJ1-5|TRBV28
ASSFHGGNGNQPQH
>TRBJ1-2|TRBV5-1
ASSLEGTAGYT
>TRBJ2-7|TRBV7-9
ASSLAPEREQY
>TRBJ2-7|TRBV18
ASSPTALNSYEQY
>TRBJ2-7|TRBV5-6
ASSYGAGPDYEQY
>TRBJ1-5|TRBV19
ASSPGDSNQPQH
>TRBJ1-3|TRBV7-3
ASSSTGNPGNTIY
>TRBJ1-1|TRBV2
ASSNRGEAF
>TRBJ2-3|TRBV6-2/TRBV6-3
ASSRGSLAGGPDTQY
>TRBJ2-7|TRBV10-3
AITAQGSSLEQY
>TRBJ1-1|TRBV5-5
ASSSENRGNTEAF
>TRBJ1-2|TRBV7-9
ASTQAGGTNYGYT
>TRBJ2-1|TRBV29-1
SSVLGNEQF
>TRBJ2-1|TRBV30
AGGTSGASSYNEQF
>TRBJ2-7|TRBV28
ASSSRAYEQY